This T cell receptor beta chain was found in a study of T cell changes during pregnancy in multiple sclerosis. This CDR3 is 14 amino acids long. CDR1 MGHDK and CDR2 SYGVNS come from the germline V gene. The V end lost 6 bases, the J end lost 6 bases, and 18 bases lay between the germline ends. Data came from immunoSEQ multiplex PCR; TCRdb stores just in-frame clones and leaves some out. The table records tens of thousands of clones, 80% to 95% of them present only once. This material consisted of CD4+ T cells from peripheral blood mononuclear cells, taken after pregnancy. The chain is built from TRBV25-1 and TRBJ2-7; D might be TRBD2 (6 bases). This clonotype was sampled from a female donor in good health, enrolled as a control in a pregnancy study. The CDR3 DNA sequence: TGTGCCAGCAGCCCGATCGGGCAGGGAGGCGAGCAGTACTTC. Translating gives CASSPIGQGGEQYF.